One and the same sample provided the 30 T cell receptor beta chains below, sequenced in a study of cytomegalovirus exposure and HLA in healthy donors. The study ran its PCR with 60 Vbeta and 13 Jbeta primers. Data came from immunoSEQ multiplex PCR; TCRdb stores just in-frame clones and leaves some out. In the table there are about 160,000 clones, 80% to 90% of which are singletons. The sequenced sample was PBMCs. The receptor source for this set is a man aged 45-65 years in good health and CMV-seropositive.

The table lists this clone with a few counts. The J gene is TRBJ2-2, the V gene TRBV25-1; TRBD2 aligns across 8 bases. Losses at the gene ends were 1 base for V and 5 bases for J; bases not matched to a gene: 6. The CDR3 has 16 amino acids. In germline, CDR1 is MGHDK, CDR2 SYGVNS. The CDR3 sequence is CASSEFDGGETGELFF. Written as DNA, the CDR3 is TGTGCCAGCAGTGAATTTGACGGGGGGGAAACCGGGGAGCTGTTTTTT.

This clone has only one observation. In DNA, the CDR3 is TGCGCCAGCAGCTTGCTCGTAGCGGGGGGCCGGGAGACCCAGTACTTC. Amino acid sequence: CASSLLVAGGRETQYF. The gene calls are TRBV5-1 and TRBJ2-5, with 10 bases identical to TRBD2. Trimming at V came to 1 base and at J to 5 bases, leaving 8 bases not matched to a gene. Germline values: CDR1 SGHRS, CDR2 YFSETQ. The CDR3 sequence is 16 residues long.

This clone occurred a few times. As DNA, the CDR3 is TGCAGCGTGGAGCTTAACGGTCACGAGCAGTACTTC. Translated: CSVELNGHEQYF. The genes are TRBV29-1 and TRBJ2-7; the D is unclear. Trimming left V 6 bases short and J 5 bases short, with 14 bases between. The CDR3 is 12 residues long. Per germline, CDR1 SQVTM and CDR2 ANQGSEA.

The CDR3 sequence: CASSHFGTSVDYEQFF. The CDR3 DNA follows: TGTGCCAGCAGTCACTTCGGGACTAGCGTGGACTATGAGCAGTTCTTC. The V call is TRBV6-5, the J call TRBJ2-1, with 10 bases matching TRBD2. Germline V gene data show CDR1 as MNHEY and CDR2 as SVGAGI. This CDR3 contains 16 residues. V lost 5 bases to trimming and J lost 8 bases; unmatched junction nucleotides: 12.

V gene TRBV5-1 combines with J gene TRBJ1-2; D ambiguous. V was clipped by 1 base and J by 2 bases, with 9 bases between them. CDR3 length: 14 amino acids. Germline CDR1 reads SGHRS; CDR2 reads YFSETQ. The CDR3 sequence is CASSLSTGNYGYTF. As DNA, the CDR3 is TGCGCCAGCAGCTTGTCCACGGGGAACTATGGCTACACCTTC. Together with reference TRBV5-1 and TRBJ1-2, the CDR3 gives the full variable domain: KAGVTQTPRYLIKTRGQQVTLSCSPISGHRSVSWYQQTPGQGLQFLFEYFSETQRNKGNFPGRFSGRQFSNSRSEMNVSTLELGDSALYLCASSLSTGNYGYTFGSGTRLTVV.

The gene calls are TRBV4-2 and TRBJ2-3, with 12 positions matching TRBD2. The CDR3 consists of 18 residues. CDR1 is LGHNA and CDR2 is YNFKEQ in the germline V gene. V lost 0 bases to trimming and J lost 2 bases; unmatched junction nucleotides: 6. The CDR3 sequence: CASSQDTLAGGSTDTQYF. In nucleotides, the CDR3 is TGTGCCAGCAGCCAAGATACCCTAGCGGGGGGGTCCACAGATACGCAGTATTTT.

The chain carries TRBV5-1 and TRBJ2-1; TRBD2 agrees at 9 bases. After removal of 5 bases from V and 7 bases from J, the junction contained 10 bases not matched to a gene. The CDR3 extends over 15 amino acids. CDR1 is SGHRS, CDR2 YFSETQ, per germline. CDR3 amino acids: CASRLMAGGGNEQFF. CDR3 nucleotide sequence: TGCGCCAGCAGGTTGATGGCGGGAGGGGGGAATGAGCAGTTCTTC.

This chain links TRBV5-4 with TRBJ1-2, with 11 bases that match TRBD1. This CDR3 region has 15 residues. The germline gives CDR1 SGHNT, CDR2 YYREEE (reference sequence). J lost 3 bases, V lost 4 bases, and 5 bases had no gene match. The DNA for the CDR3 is TGTGCCAGCAGCCCCCGGACAGGGGGCGACTATGGCTACACCTTC. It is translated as CASSPRTGGDYGYTF.

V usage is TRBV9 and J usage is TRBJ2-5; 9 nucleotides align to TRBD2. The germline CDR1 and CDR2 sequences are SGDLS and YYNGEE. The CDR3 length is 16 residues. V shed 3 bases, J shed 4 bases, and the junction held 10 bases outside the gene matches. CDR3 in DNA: TGTGCCAGCAGCGCTCCGTGGGCGGGGGGGCGAGAGACCCAGTACTTC. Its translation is CASSAPWAGGRETQYF.

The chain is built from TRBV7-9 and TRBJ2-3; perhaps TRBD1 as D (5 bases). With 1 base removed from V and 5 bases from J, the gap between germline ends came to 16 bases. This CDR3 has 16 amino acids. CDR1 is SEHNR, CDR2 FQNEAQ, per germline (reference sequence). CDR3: CASSLVQARFGDTQYF. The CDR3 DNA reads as TGTGCCAGCAGCTTAGTACAGGCCCGATTTGGAGATACGCAGTATTTT.

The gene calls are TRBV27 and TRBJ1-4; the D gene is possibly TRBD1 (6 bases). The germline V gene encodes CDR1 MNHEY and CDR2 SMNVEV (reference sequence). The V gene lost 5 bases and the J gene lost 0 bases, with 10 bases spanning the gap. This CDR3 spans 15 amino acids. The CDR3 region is CASSLRDTTNEKLFF. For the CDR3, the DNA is TGTGCCAGCAGTCTCCGGGACACAACTAATGAAAAACTGTTTTTT.

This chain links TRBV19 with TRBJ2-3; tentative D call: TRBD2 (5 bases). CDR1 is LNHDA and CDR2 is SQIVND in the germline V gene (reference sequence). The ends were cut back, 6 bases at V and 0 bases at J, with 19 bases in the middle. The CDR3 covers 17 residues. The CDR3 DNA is TGTGCCAGTAGGCACCGCCTTGAGGGAACAAGCACAGATACGCAGTATTTT. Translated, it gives CASRHRLEGTSTDTQYF. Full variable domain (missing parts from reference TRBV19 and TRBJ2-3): DGGITQSPKYLFRKEGQNVTLSCEQNLNHDAMYWYRQDPGQGLRLIYYSQIVNDFQKGDIAEGYSVSREKKESFPLTVTSAQKNPTAFYLCASRHRLEGTSTDTQYFGPGTRLTVL.

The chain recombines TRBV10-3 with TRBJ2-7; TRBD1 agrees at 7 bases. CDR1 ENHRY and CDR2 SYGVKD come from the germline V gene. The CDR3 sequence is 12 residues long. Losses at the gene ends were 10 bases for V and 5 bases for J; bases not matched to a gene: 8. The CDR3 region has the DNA TGTGCCACACAGAAGACAGGGCACGAGCAGTACTTC. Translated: CATQKTGHEQYF.

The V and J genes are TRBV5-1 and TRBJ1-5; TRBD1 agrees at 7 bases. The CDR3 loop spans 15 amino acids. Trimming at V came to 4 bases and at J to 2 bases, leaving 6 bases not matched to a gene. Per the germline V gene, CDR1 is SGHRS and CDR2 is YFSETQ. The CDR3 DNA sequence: TGCGCCAGCAGCCTGGATGGACAGGGCAATCAGCCCCAGCATTTT. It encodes CASSLDGQGNQPQHF.

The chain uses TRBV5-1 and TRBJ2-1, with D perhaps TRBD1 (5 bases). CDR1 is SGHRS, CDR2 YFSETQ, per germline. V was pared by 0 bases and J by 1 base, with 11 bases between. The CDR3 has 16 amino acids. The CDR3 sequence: CASSLEGAASYNEQFF. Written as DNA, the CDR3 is TGCGCCAGCAGCTTGGAAGGGGCGGCATCCTACAATGAGCAGTTCTTC.

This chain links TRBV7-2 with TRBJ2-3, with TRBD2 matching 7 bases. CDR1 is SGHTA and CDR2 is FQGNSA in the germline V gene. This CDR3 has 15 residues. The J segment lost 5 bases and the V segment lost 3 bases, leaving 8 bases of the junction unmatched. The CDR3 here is CASSLGSGGRDTQYF. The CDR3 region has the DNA TGTGCCAGCAGCTTGGGGTCGGGGGGAAGAGATACGCAGTATTTT.

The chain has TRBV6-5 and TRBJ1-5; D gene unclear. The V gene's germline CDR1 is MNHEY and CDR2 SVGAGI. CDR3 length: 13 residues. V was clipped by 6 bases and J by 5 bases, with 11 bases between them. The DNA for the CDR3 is TGTGCCAGCAGCATGACAATCCATCAGCCCCAGCATTTT. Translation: CASSMTIHQPQHF.

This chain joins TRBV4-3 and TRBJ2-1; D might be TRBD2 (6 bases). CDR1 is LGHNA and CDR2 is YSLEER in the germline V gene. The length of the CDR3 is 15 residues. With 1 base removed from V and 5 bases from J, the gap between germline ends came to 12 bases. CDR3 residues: CASSQVAEGNNEQFF. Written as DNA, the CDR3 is TGCGCCAGCAGCCAAGTTGCGGAGGGGAACAATGAGCAGTTCTTC.

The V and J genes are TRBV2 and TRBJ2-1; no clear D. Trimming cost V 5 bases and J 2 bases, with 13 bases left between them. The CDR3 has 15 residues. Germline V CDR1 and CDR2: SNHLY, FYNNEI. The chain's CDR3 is CASSNSERTYNEQFF. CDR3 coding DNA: TGTGCCAGCAGTAACTCGGAGCGAACCTACAATGAGCAGTTCTTC.

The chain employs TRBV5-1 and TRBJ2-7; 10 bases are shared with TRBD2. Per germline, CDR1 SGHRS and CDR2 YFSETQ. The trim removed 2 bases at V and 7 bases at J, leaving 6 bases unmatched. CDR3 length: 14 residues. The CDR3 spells CASSLQLAGNEQYF. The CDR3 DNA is TGCGCCAGCAGCTTACAACTAGCGGGGAATGAGCAGTACTTC.

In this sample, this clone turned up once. The CDR3 reads CASSPGGLAGRREQFF. In DNA form, the CDR3 reads TGTGCCAGCAGCCCCGGGGGGCTAGCGGGTCGGCGGGAGCAGTTCTTC. The chain has TRBV7-3 and TRBJ2-1, with 8 nucleotides matching TRBD2. This CDR3 is 16 amino acids long. V dropped 5 bases and J dropped 10; count of bases not matched to a gene: 16. Germline V gene sequence: CDR1 SGHTA, CDR2 FQGTGA.

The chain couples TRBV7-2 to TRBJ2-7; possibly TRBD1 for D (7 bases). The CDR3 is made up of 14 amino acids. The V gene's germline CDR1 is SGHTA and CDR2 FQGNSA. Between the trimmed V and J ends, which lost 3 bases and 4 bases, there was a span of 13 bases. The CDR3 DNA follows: TGTGCCAGCAGCTTGTCGGCAGGGGGGTACGAGCAGTACTTC. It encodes CASSLSAGGYEQYF.

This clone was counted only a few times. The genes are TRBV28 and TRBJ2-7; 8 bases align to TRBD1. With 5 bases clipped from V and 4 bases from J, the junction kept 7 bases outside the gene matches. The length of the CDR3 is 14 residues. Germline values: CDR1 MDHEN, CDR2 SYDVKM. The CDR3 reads CASSPTGDPYEQYF. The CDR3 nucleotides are TGTGCCAGCAGTCCGACAGGGGACCCTTACGAGCAGTACTTC.

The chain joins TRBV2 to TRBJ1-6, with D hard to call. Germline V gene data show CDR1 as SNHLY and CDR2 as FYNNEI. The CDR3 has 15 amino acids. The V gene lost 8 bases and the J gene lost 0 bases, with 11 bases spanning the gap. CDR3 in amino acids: CASGLGSSYNSPLHF. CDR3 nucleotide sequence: TGTGCCAGCGGGTTGGGGAGCTCCTATAATTCACCCCTCCACTTT.

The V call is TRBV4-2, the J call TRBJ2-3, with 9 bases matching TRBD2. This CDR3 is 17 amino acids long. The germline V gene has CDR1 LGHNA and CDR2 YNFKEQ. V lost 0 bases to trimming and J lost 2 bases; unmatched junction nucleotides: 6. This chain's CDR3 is CASSQEWAGGVTDTQYF. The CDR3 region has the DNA TGTGCCAGCAGCCAAGAATGGGCGGGAGGGGTCACAGATACGCAGTATTTT.

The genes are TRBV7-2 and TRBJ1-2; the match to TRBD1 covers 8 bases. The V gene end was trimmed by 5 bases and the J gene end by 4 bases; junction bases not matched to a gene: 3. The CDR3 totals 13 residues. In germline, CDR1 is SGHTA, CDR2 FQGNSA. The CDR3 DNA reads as TGTGCCAGCAGCCCCGGACAGGGCTATGGCTACACCTTC. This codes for CASSPGQGYGYTF. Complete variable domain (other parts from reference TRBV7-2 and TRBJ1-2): GAGVSQSPSNKVTEKGKDVELRCDPISGHTALYWYRQSLGQGLEFLIYFQGNSAPDKSGLPSDRFSAERTGGSVSTLTIQRTQQEDSAVYLCASSPGQGYGYTFGSGTRLTVV.

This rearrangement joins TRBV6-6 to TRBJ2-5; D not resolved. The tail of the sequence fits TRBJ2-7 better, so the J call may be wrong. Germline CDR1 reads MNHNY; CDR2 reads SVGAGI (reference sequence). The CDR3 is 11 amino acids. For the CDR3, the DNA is TGTGCCAGCAGCCGAAACTACGAGCAGTACTTC. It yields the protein CASSRNYEQYF.

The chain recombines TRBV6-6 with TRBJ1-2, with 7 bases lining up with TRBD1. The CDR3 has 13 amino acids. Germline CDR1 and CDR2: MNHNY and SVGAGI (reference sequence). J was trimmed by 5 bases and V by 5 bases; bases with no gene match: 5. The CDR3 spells CASSEGATYGYTF. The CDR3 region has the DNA TGTGCCAGCAGTGAGGGGGCCACTTATGGCTACACCTTC.

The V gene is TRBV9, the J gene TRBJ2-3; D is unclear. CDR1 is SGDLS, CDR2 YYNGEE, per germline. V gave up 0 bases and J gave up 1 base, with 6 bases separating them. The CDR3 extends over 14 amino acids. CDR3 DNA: TGTGCCAGCAGCGTAGTGAGCCGCACAGATACGCAGTATTTT. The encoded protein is CASSVVSRTDTQYF.

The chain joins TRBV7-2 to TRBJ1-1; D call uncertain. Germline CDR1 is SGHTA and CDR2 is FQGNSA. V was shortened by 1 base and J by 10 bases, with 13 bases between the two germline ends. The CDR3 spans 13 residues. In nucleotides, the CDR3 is TGTGCCAGCAGCTTAGACCCCTCGGGAACAGCTTTCTTT. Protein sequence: CASSLDPSGTAFF. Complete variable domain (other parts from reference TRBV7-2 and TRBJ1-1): GAGVSQSPSNKVTEKGKDVELRCDPISGHTALYWYRQSLGQGLEFLIYFQGNSAPDKSGLPSDRFSAERTGGSVSTLTIQRTQQEDSAVYLCASSLDPSGTAFFGQGTRLTVV.